The clone carrying this T cell receptor beta chain has just one count. The protocol was immunoSEQ multiplex PCR, while the TCRdb copy is restricted to in-frame clones and leaves out a portion. The repertoire has approximately 32,000 clones, roughly 89% of them found once; the top ten carry about 4.8%. The data stem from a study of T cell changes during pregnancy in multiple sclerosis. Germline loops: CDR1 SGDLS, CDR2 YYNGEE. This CDR3 region has 15 residues. V was pared by 0 bases and J by 4 bases, with 11 bases between. Sequencing was performed on CD8+ T cells from peripheral blood mononuclear cells, taken in the first trimester of pregnancy. The receptor's source is a female donor with multiple sclerosis, enrolled in a pregnancy study. V and J are TRBV9 and TRBJ1-5; D is perhaps TRBD1 (5 bases). The CDR3 here is CASSVGTGGNQPQHF. The DNA for the CDR3 is TGTGCCAGCAGCGTAGGGACCGGGGGGAATCAGCCCCAGCATTTT.